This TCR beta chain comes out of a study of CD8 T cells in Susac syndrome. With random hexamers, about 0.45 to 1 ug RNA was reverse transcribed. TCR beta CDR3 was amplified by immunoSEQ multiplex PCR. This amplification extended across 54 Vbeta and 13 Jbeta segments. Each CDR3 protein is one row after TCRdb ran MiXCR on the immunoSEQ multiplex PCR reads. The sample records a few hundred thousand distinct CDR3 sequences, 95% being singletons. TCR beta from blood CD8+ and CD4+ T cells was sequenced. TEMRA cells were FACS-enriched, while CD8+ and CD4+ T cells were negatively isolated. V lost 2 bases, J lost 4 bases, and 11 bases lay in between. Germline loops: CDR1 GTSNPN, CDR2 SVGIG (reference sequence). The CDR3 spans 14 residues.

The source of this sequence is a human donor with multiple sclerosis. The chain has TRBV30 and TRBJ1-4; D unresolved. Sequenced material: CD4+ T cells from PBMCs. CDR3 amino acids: CAWSPRRFNEKLFF. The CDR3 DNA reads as TGTGCCTGGAGTCCTAGGAGATTTAATGAAAAACTGTTTTTT.